This T cell receptor (beta chain) was sequenced during a study of cytomegalovirus exposure and HLA in healthy donors. Study outcomes and limitations: A reported reduction in N-insertions relative to the roughly 640-donor mean was seen in an Asian-associated ancestry cluster in a later analysis. V- and J-gene trimming of TCR beta was linked (in a later analysis) to a missense DCLRE1C variant. A few V segments could not be told apart, such as TRBV6-2 and TRBV6-3, and were left out.

On this clone: Its antigen is not known.

Primers: 60 Vbeta forward and 13 Jbeta reverse. Using immunoSEQ multiplex PCR, the repertoire was profiled, and TCRdb retains in-frame clones only, with some absent. The data show about 250,000 clones, more than 75% seen once. The length of the CDR3 is 11 residues. Germline V lookup: CDR1 LNHDA, CDR2 SQIVND (reference sequence). V was trimmed by 3 bases and J by 8 bases, leaving 7 bases between them. The receptor's source is a girl aged 2-9 years in good health and CMV-seronegative. This rearrangement joins TRBV19 to TRBJ1-2; no clear D. Source material: PBMCs. CDR3: CASSIGRGYTF. CDR3 nucleotide sequence: TGTGCCAGTAGTATCGGCAGGGGCTACACCTTC.